This TCR beta chain was identified in a study of CD8 T cells in ankylosing spondylitis. General study findings and limits: Characteristic, it appeared, of ankylosing spondylitis blood was a TCR beta motif of roughly 8 highly homologous variants.

Each CDR3 protein gets one entry after TCRdb re-called the 5' RACE reads with MiXCR. The data show approximately 540,000 distinct CDR3 sequences, about 13% seen once. This clonotype was seen ten or more times. Its antigen is unidentified. The CDR3 is 15 amino acids. Per germline, CDR1 SGHRS and CDR2 YFSETQ. The V and J ends lost 3 bases and 3 bases respectively, with 13 bases between them. This clonotype was obtained from a male donor with ankylosing spondylitis. The genes are TRBV5-1 and TRBJ1-5; TRBD1 is a possible D gene (5 bases). Input material: blood, either unsorted or a sorted T cell fraction (not recorded which). The CDR3 here is CASSSGDVTNQPQHF. The CDR3 DNA sequence: TGCGCCAGCAGCTCTGGGGACGTAACCAATCAGCCCCAGCATTTT.